The entry below describes one TCR beta chain. The antigen is not known. The data are from a study of shared clonotypes between healthy human individuals. Study observations and caveats: Blood alone was sampled, and tissue repertoires likely differ.

TCRdb keeps only in-frame clones here, not all; method: immunoSEQ multiplex PCR. The data contain 2 million to 2.5 million clones, 85% to 95% of them singletons. This CDR3 contains 11 residues. The germline V gene has CDR1 ENHRY and CDR2 SYGVKD. V dropped 10 bases and J dropped 1 base, with 7 bases sitting between them. Material: naive CD4+ T cells from PBMCs. As for subset: CD45RA+ positively selected. The rearrangement uses TRBV10-3 and TRBJ1-1; no definite D call. The clonotype was recovered from a man between 18 and 35 years old in good health. Some clones in this sample may be carry-over from other donors' samples. The CDR3 region has the DNA TGTGCCACCAGAGAGAACACTGAAGCTTTCTTT. Translating it yields CATRENTEAFF.